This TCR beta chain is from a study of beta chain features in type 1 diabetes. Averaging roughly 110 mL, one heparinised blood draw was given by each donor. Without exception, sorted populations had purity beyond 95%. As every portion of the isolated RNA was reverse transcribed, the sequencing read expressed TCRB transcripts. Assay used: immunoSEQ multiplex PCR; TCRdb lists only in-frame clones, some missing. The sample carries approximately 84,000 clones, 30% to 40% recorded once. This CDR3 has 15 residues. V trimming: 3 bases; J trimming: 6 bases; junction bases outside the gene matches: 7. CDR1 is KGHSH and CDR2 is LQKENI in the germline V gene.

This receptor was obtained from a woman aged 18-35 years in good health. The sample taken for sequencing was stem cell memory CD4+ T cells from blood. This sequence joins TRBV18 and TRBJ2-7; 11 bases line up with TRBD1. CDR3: CASSPSGQGAFEQYF. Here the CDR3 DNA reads TGTGCCAGCTCACCGAGTGGACAGGGGGCTTTCGAGCAGTACTTC. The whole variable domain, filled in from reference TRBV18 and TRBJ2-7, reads NAGVMQNPRHLVRRRGQEARLRCSPMKGHSHVYWYRQLPEEGLKFMVYLQKENIIDESGMPKERFSAEFPKEGPSILRIQQVVRGDSAAYFCASSPSGQGAFEQYFGPGTRLTVT.